Following are 31 T cell receptor beta chains from one sample sequenced in a study of cytomegalovirus exposure and HLA in healthy donors. Amplification used 60 Vbeta primers and 13 Jbeta primers. Measured with immunoSEQ multiplex PCR; TCRdb has only the in-frame clones, and not every one. There are about 160,000 clones in the sample; roughly 81% occur only once, and about 2% lies in the top ten. The source material was PBMCs. The receptors shown here come from a man between 18 and 29 years old in good health and CMV-seropositive.

The rearrangement uses TRBV6-5 and TRBJ2-1; D may be TRBD1 (5 bases). With 6 bases removed from V and 10 bases from J, the gap between germline ends came to 16 bases. CDR1 and CDR2 from the germline V gene are MNHEY and SVGAGI. This CDR3 has 13 residues. The CDR3 sequence is CASRIGAGREQFF. The DNA for the CDR3 is TGTGCCAGCAGGATAGGGGCAGGCCGGGAGCAGTTCTTC.

The chain combines TRBV4-3 with TRBJ2-7, with 8 bases fitting TRBD2. This CDR3 spans 16 amino acids. The V and J ends lost 0 bases and 0 bases, in that order; junction bases with no gene match: 4. Looked up from germline, CDR1 is LGHNA and CDR2 is YSLEER. The CDR3 loop is CASSQDNRGGSYEQYF. CDR3 DNA sequence: TGCGCCAGCAGCCAAGATAATCGGGGGGGCTCCTACGAGCAGTACTTC.

The chain has TRBV28 and TRBJ2-7; 9 positions agree with TRBD1. Germline assignment: CDR1 MDHEN and CDR2 SYDVKM. CDR3 length: 14 amino acids. Trimming removed 5 bases from V and 4 bases from J; junction bases left unmatched: 6. The CDR3 protein is CASSMGQGGYEQYF. CDR3 bases: TGTGCCAGCAGTATGGGACAGGGTGGTTACGAGCAGTACTTC.

The rearrangement joins TRBV19 to TRBJ1-2; 8 nucleotides agree with TRBD1. J lost 0 bases, V lost 7 bases, and 10 bases had no gene match. From germline, CDR1 is LNHDA and CDR2 SQIVND (reference sequence). The length of the CDR3 is 16 residues. The CDR3 loop is CASKDGTGASNYGYTF. The CDR3 bases are TGTGCCAGTAAAGACGGGACAGGAGCTTCTAACTATGGCTACACCTTC.

The V and J genes are TRBV19 and TRBJ1-1; 8 positions agree with TRBD1. CDR1 is LNHDA and CDR2 is SQIVND in the germline V gene (reference sequence). The J segment lost 6 bases and the V segment lost 3 bases, leaving 6 bases of the junction unmatched. The CDR3 runs 14 residues. CDR3 in DNA: TGTGCCAGTAGTATCGGGCAGGGGGCTTCTGAAGCTTTCTTT. It specifies CASSIGQGASEAFF.

Concerning this clone: A read error may account for a junction end that differs from germline. The chain uses TRBV5-1 and TRBJ2-1; 7 bases agree with TRBD1. This CDR3 spans 15 amino acids. Germline V gene sequence: CDR1 SGHRS, CDR2 YFSETQ. In nucleotides, the CDR3 is TGCGCCAGCAGCTTGGCACAGGGGTCCTACAATAAGCAGTTCTTC. Its protein is CASSLAQGSYNKQFF.

The rearrangement joins TRBV6-6 to TRBJ2-1; no reliable D call. The CDR3 extends over 12 amino acids. The germline V and J ends were trimmed by 8 bases and 8 bases, with 13 bases remaining between them. The V gene's germline CDR1 is MNHNY and CDR2 SVGAGI (reference sequence). DNA of the CDR3: TGTGCCAGCGGAGTGATTGTGGATGAGCAGTTCTTC. Residues: CASGVIVDEQFF.

The chain employs TRBV19 and TRBJ1-1; 9 nucleotides align to TRBD1. Germline-derived CDR1 and CDR2 are LNHDA and SQIVND (reference sequence). V shed 1 base and J 5 bases; nucleotides not matched to a gene: 11. The CDR3 is made up of 17 amino acids. The CDR3 protein is CASSIVGTGLGWTEAFF. In nucleotides, the CDR3 is TGTGCCAGTAGTATAGTAGGGACAGGGCTCGGGTGGACTGAAGCTTTCTTT.

The chain employs TRBV14 and TRBJ1-1, with D perhaps TRBD1 (6 bases). The CDR3 is 15 residues long. Trimming took 3 bases from V and 1 from J, leaving 12 bases between them. Germline CDR1 reads SGHDN; CDR2 reads FVKESK. CDR3 sequence reads: CASSQGRGGNTEAFF. The CDR3 nucleotides read TGTGCCAGCAGCCAGGGAAGGGGGGGGAACACTGAAGCTTTCTTT.

The gene calls are TRBV4-2 and TRBJ1-2; D is perhaps TRBD1 (5 bases). The CDR3 has 16 amino acids. Per germline, CDR1 LGHNA and CDR2 YNFKEQ. V shed 0 bases and J shed 3 bases, with 14 bases lying between them. Written as DNA, the CDR3 is TGTGCCAGCAGCCAAGAACGGACAACGGTAGACTATGGCTACACCTTC. Translation: CASSQERTTVDYGYTF.

The chain combines TRBV4-1 with TRBJ2-7, with D hard to call. Germline assignment: CDR1 MGHRA and CDR2 YSYEKL. This CDR3 contains 13 residues. The V end was cut by 5 bases, the J end by 0 bases, with 8 bases between. This CDR3 is CASSELISYEQYF. CDR3 sequence (DNA): TGCGCCAGCAGCGAACTGATCTCCTACGAGCAGTACTTC.

The chain has TRBV30 and TRBJ2-5; TRBD2 matches 9 bases. Per germline, CDR1 GTSNPN and CDR2 SVGIG (reference sequence). This CDR3 has 16 residues. The junction had 12 bases not matched to a gene; V was cut back by 2 bases and J by 5 bases. DNA of the CDR3: TGTGCCTGGAGTCCTGGAGCGGGGGGCCCCCGGGAGACCCAGTACTTC. It yields the protein CAWSPGAGGPRETQYF.

The CDR3 spells CASGPSGTYNEQFF. CDR3 nucleotides: TGTGCCAGCGGACCTAGCGGAACCTACAATGAGCAGTTCTTC. The chain joins TRBV6-5 to TRBJ2-1; TRBD2 matches at 7 bases. Trimming at V came to 8 bases and at J to 2 bases, leaving 6 bases not matched to a gene. The length of the CDR3 is 14 residues. CDR1 MNHEY and CDR2 SVGAGI come from the germline V gene.

The chain is built from TRBV30 and TRBJ1-1, with 7 bases fitting TRBD1. The CDR3 is 15 amino acids. CDR1 is GTSNPN and CDR2 is SVGIG in the germline V gene (reference sequence). Unmatched junction bases numbered 7, after V lost 2 bases and J lost 1 base. The CDR3 region is CAWSHGAGGNTEAFF. The CDR3, as DNA: TGTGCCTGGAGTCACGGGGCAGGGGGGAACACTGAAGCTTTCTTT.

The gene calls are TRBV23-1 and TRBJ2-7; 13 positions agree with TRBD2. TRBV23-1 is treated as an ORF (open reading frame) with a function not yet certain. Trimming cost V 10 bases and J 6 bases; bases outside gene matches: 12. This CDR3 has 15 amino acids. CDR3: CATMLIGTSGIEQYF. The CDR3 bases are TGCGCCACCATGTTAATCGGGACTAGCGGGATCGAGCAGTACTTC.

This clone was seen a handful of times. This chain uses TRBV7-3 with TRBJ2-1; 8 bases are a match to TRBD2. The V gene's germline CDR1 is SGHTA and CDR2 FQGTGA. CDR3 size: 15 residues. The V and J ends lost 3 bases and 5 bases, in that order; junction bases with no gene match: 6. CDR3 sequence: CASSLRGVGDNEQFF. CDR3 DNA: TGTGCCAGCAGCTTGCGGGGGGTGGGGGACAATGAGCAGTTCTTC.

The chain employs TRBV11-2 and TRBJ1-3, with D possibly matching TRBD1 (6 bases). The CDR3 consists of 15 residues. CDR1 and CDR2 from the germline V gene are SGHAT and FQNNGV. V gave up 1 base and J gave up 0 bases, with 7 bases separating them. The CDR3 bases are TGTGCCAGCAGCTTAGGGACAGCCTCTGGAAACACCATATATTTT. This codes for CASSLGTASGNTIYF.

This clone showed up just once. This chain links TRBV7-9 with TRBJ2-1; D call uncertain. Germline V gene sequence: CDR1 SEHNR, CDR2 FQNEAQ (reference sequence). V gave up 2 bases and J gave up 0 bases, with 8 bases separating them. The CDR3 totals 15 residues. The CDR3: CASSLLFSSYNEQFF. CDR3 DNA sequence: TGTGCCAGCAGCTTATTGTTTAGCTCCTACAATGAGCAGTTCTTC.

The rearrangement links TRBV5-1 to TRBJ2-5, with 12 positions matching TRBD2. The CDR3 contains 16 residues. Germline trimming cut 0 bases from V and 2 bases from J; bases unmatched to any gene: 2. The germline gives CDR1 SGHRS, CDR2 YFSETQ. The DNA of the CDR3 is TGCGCCAGCAGCTTGGGAGGACTAGCGGGACAAGAGACCCAGTACTTC. Translating it yields CASSLGGLAGQETQYF.

The CDR3 sequence is CASSIRGGEGGTEAFF. The CDR3 DNA reads as TGTGCCAGTAGTATAAGGGGGGGGGAGGGTGGAACTGAAGCTTTCTTT. The gene calls are TRBV19 and TRBJ1-1, with D maybe TRBD1 (6 bases). CDR1 is LNHDA and CDR2 is SQIVND in the germline V gene (reference sequence). Trimming stripped 2 bases from V and 5 bases from J, with 18 bases between. This CDR3 spans 16 amino acids.

The chain links TRBV13 to TRBJ2-5; 8 bases are a match to TRBD1. The CDR3 has 14 residues. Germline assignment: CDR1 PRHDT and CDR2 FYEKMQ (reference sequence). Germline trimming cut 5 bases from V and 4 bases from J; bases unmatched to any gene: 6. Here the CDR3 DNA reads TGTGCCAGCAGCCAGGGACAGGAGGGAGAGACCCAGTACTTC. It encodes CASSQGQEGETQYF.

This chain joins TRBV5-6 and TRBJ2-7; 8 nucleotides line up with TRBD2. This CDR3 has 15 residues. Germline V gene lookup returns CDR1 SGHDT and CDR2 YYEEEE. The ends lost 3 bases at V and 2 bases at J; junction bases unmatched: 7. CDR3 sequence reads: CASSWAAGGPYEQYF. The DNA of the CDR3 is TGTGCCAGCAGCTGGGCCGCGGGGGGACCCTACGAGCAGTACTTC.

This chain uses TRBV5-1 with TRBJ2-5; 13 bases map to TRBD2. Trimming took 3 bases from V and 5 from J; bases not matched to a gene: 7. The length of the CDR3 is 16 residues. Germline assignment: CDR1 SGHRS and CDR2 YFSETQ. This CDR3 reads CASSSGTSGALETQYF. CDR3 DNA sequence: TGCGCCAGCAGCTCGGGGACTAGCGGGGCTCTGGAGACCCAGTACTTC. The complete variable domain, with remaining parts taken from reference TRBV5-1 and TRBJ2-5, reads KAGVTQTPRYLIKTRGQQVTLSCSPISGHRSVSWYQQTPGQGLQFLFEYFSETQRNKGNFPGRFSGRQFSNSRSEMNVSTLELGDSALYLCASSSGTSGALETQYFGPGTRLLVL.

The genes are TRBV5-8 and TRBJ2-7, with D unresolved. Germline assignment: CDR1 SGHTS and CDR2 YDEGEE. CDR3 length equals 16 residues. V was clipped by 2 bases and J by 6 bases, with 21 bases between them. CDR3 protein: CASSFGSGFTYSEQYF. In DNA, the CDR3 is TGTGCCAGCAGCTTTGGCTCCGGGTTCACCTACTCCGAGCAGTACTTC.

This clone has more than one count but fewer than ten. This chain links TRBV6-1 with TRBJ1-4, with 7 positions matching TRBD1. Germline CDR1 is MNHNS and CDR2 is SASEGT. CDR3 length equals 16 residues. V lost 0 bases and J lost 8; bases outside the gene matches: 9. The CDR3 sequence is CASSEAPGGWKEKLFF. In nucleotides, the CDR3 is TGTGCCAGCAGTGAAGCGCCAGGGGGGTGGAAGGAAAAACTGTTTTTT.

J is TRBJ1-1 and V is TRBV7-9, with a tentative D call TRBD1 (6 bases). The CDR3 sequence is 14 residues long. Germline V gene data show CDR1 as SEHNR and CDR2 as FQNEAQ (reference sequence). The V gene lost 1 base and the J gene lost 4 bases, with 10 bases spanning the gap. The CDR3 DNA reads as TGTGCCAGCAGCTTAGGACAGGTGGGCACTGAAGCTTTCTTT. Translating it yields CASSLGQVGTEAFF. The whole variable domain, filled in from reference TRBV7-9 and TRBJ1-1, reads DTGVSQNPRHKITKRGQNVTFRCDPISEHNRLYWYRQTLGQGPEFLTYFQNEAQLEKSRLLSDRFSAERPKGSFSTLEIQRTEQGDSAMYLCASSLGQVGTEAFFGQGTRLTVV.

This chain links TRBV5-6 with TRBJ1-4, with D possibly TRBD1 on 6 matching bases. V lost 2 bases to trimming and J lost 5 bases, with 10 bases between them. CDR3 length: 14 amino acids. CDR1 SGHDT and CDR2 YYEEEE come from the germline V gene. CDR3 bases: TGTGCCAGCAGCTTTCGACAGGTCAATGAAAAACTGTTTTTT. Residues: CASSFRQVNEKLFF.

This chain connects TRBV11-2 to TRBJ1-2; the D gene is possibly TRBD1 (6 bases). Trimming shortened V by 5 bases and J by 5 bases, and 12 bases separated the two germline ends. The CDR3 length is 13 residues. Per the germline V gene, CDR1 is SGHAT and CDR2 is FQNNGV. The CDR3 reads CASSATGVYGYTF. The CDR3 coding sequence is TGTGCCAGCAGCGCGACAGGAGTATATGGCTACACCTTC.

J is TRBJ2-3 and V is TRBV11-3; possibly TRBD1 for D (6 bases). The CDR3 is 17 residues long. CDR1 and CDR2 (germline): SGHNT, YENEEA. V was shortened by 3 bases and J by 0 bases, with 16 bases between the two germline ends. The CDR3 bases are TGTGCCAGCAGCTTCGGACAGCCCTACTCTAGCACAGATACGCAGTATTTT. It yields the protein CASSFGQPYSSTDTQYF. The whole variable domain, filled in from reference TRBV11-3 and TRBJ2-3, reads EAGVVQSPRYKIIEKKQPVAFWCNPISGHNTLYWYLQNLGQGPELLIRYENEEAVDDSQLPKDRFSAERLKGVDSTLKIQPAELGDSAVYLCASSFGQPYSSTDTQYFGPGTRLTVL.

This chain joins TRBV5-1 and TRBJ2-7; 12 bases are a match to TRBD2. CDR1 is SGHRS and CDR2 is YFSETQ in the germline V gene. The CDR3 is 16 amino acids. The ends lost 0 bases at V and 2 bases at J; junction bases unmatched: 3. The CDR3 protein is CASSLGTSGVPYEQYF. Written as DNA, the CDR3 is TGCGCCAGCAGCTTGGGGACTAGCGGGGTTCCCTACGAGCAGTACTTC. The variable domain in full, with the rest retrieved from reference TRBV5-1 and TRBJ2-7, is KAGVTQTPRYLIKTRGQQVTLSCSPISGHRSVSWYQQTPGQGLQFLFEYFSETQRNKGNFPGRFSGRQFSNSRSEMNVSTLELGDSALYLCASSLGTSGVPYEQYFGPGTRLTVT.

The CDR3 region is CASSFRQGLNYGYTF. CDR3 sequence (DNA): TGTGCCAGCAGTTTCCGACAGGGGCTAAACTATGGCTACACCTTC. V usage is TRBV6-1 and J usage is TRBJ1-2; TRBD1 matches 8 bases. Germline CDR1 reads MNHNS; CDR2 reads SASEGT. The CDR3 spans 15 residues. J gave up 2 bases and V 5 bases, and 7 bases lay outside the gene matches.